The 27 T cell receptor beta chains reported below all come from one sample, sequenced in a study of Graves' ophthalmopathy and Graves' hyperthyroidism. Scientists amplified the TCR beta CDR3 regions from RNA transcripts. Amplification began with first-round RT-PCR using HTBI primers, then second-round multiplex PCR was performed. TCRdb re-analysed the multiplex PCR reads in MiXCR, keeping a single row per CDR3 protein. The sample shows just over 400,000 distinct CDR3 sequences, more than 20% of them seen only once. Input material: peripheral blood. All receptors derive from a woman aged 18-30 years with stable Graves' hyperthyroidism.

The rearrangement links TRBV24-1 to TRBJ2-5, with D possibly being TRBD1 (6 bases). The CDR3 is 13 amino acids. V was clipped by 5 bases and J by 5 bases, with 11 bases between them. The germline gives CDR1 KGHDR, CDR2 SFDVKD. The CDR3 DNA follows: TGTGCCACCAGTGCGGTGAGGGGGGAGACCCAGTACTTC. Its protein is CATSAVRGETQYF.

This clonotype was seen a few times. The chain employs TRBV30 and TRBJ1-1; tentative D call: TRBD1 (5 bases). Germline values: CDR1 GTSNPN, CDR2 SVGIG (reference sequence). The V and J ends lost 5 bases and 5 bases respectively, with 9 bases between them. The CDR3 sequence is 11 residues long. For the CDR3, the DNA is TGTGCCTGGGATCAGGGAACTGAAGCTTTCTTT. Translating it yields CAWDQGTEAFF.

This clonotype was recorded at least ten times. The chain is built from TRBV7-8 and TRBJ1-6, with D possibly TRBD1 on 6 matching bases. V lost 4 bases, J lost 6 bases, and 16 bases lay in between. Germline assignment: CDR1 SGHVS and CDR2 FQNEAQ. The length of the CDR3 is 16 residues. CDR3 sequence (DNA): TGTGCCAGCAGCTCCCCTGCGGGGGCTCGTAATTCACCCCTCCACTTT. Its translation is CASSSPAGARNSPLHF.

Many counts were recorded for this clonotype. The CDR3 sequence is CASSLIEFRQGGDTEAFF. In DNA form, the CDR3 reads TGTGCCAGCAGCTTAATTGAATTTCGACAGGGTGGCGACACTGAAGCTTTCTTT. The chain is built from TRBV7-6 and TRBJ1-1; 7 bases map to TRBD1. CDR3 length: 18 residues. Germline V gives CDR1 SGHVS, CDR2 FNYEAQ. The ends lost 2 bases at V and 3 bases at J; junction bases unmatched: 15.

Many counts were recorded for this clonotype. This chain uses TRBV27 with TRBJ2-5; TRBD1 aligns across 7 bases. This CDR3 is built from 15 residues. The V gene's germline CDR1 is MNHEY and CDR2 SMNVEV (reference sequence). Germline trimming cut 6 bases from V and 4 bases from J; bases unmatched to any gene: 11. As DNA, the CDR3 is TGTGCCAGCAGCGACAGGGACAAGGGTGCAGAGACCCAGTACTTC. Encoded protein: CASSDRDKGAETQYF.

This clonotype appeared many times. The J gene is TRBJ2-7, the V gene TRBV25-1, with TRBD2 matching over 10 bases. With V trimmed by 3 bases and J by 0 bases, 2 bases remained unmatched. Germline CDR1 is MGHDK and CDR2 is SYGVNS. The length of the CDR3 is 15 residues. CDR3 sequence: CASSDTSGDSYEQYF. The DNA for the CDR3 is TGTGCCAGCAGTGATACTAGCGGGGACTCCTACGAGCAGTACTTC.

The chain is built from TRBV15 and TRBJ2-5, with D hard to call. Germline V gene data show CDR1 as LNHNV and CDR2 as YYDKDF (reference sequence). The CDR3 loop spans 12 amino acids. V lost 1 base and J 5 bases, leaving 5 bases between the germline ends. CDR3 protein: CATSRGFETQYF. DNA for the CDR3: TGTGCCACCAGCAGAGGTTTCGAGACCCAGTACTTC.

This clonotype appeared a few times. V and J are TRBV6-1 and TRBJ2-7, with no clear D. The CDR3 has 14 residues. The V end was cut by 5 bases, the J end by 3 bases, with 14 bases between. From germline, CDR1 is MNHNS and CDR2 SASEGT. For the CDR3, the DNA is TGTGCCAGCAGTCCCCTCACGCCCAGCTACGAGCAGTACTTC. Translating gives CASSPLTPSYEQYF.

In its sample, this clonotype was seen many times. This chain connects TRBV18 to TRBJ2-2; D ambiguous. The germline V and J ends were trimmed by 3 bases and 0 bases, with 5 bases remaining between them. CDR3 size: 14 residues. Germline CDR1 is KGHSH and CDR2 is LQKENI. The DNA for the CDR3 is TGTGCCAGCTCACCGACTGCGAACACCGGGGAGCTGTTTTTT. Protein sequence: CASSPTANTGELFF.

This clonotype has a count of ten or more. CDR3 DNA: TGTGCCAGCAATAAAGCGGGAGGGCCCGACGAGCAGTACTTC. Its protein is CASNKAGGPDEQYF. The rearrangement links TRBV2 to TRBJ2-7, with 10 bases that match TRBD2. The germline V gene has CDR1 SNHLY and CDR2 FYNNEI. The CDR3 length is 14 residues. J gave up 5 bases and V 7 bases, and 8 bases lay outside the gene matches.

This clonotype was counted ten times or more. V and J are TRBV20-1 and TRBJ1-5, with D perhaps TRBD1 (5 bases). Germline V gene sequence: CDR1 DFQATT, CDR2 SNEGSKA (reference sequence). CDR3 length: 13 amino acids. V gave up 2 bases and J gave up 3 bases, with 8 bases separating them. CDR3 protein: CSARRGPNQPQHF. The CDR3 nucleotides read TGCAGTGCTAGACGGGGACCCAATCAGCCCCAGCATTTT.

This chain connects TRBV28 to TRBJ1-5; 8 bases line up with TRBD1. Germline V CDR1 and CDR2: MDHEN, SYDVKM. V lost 7 bases to trimming and J lost 4 bases; unmatched junction nucleotides: 12. The CDR3 runs to 16 residues. In DNA, the CDR3 is TGTGCCAGCAACCCACGTCAGGGGGCTGGAAATCAGCCCCAGCATTTT. Translated: CASNPRQGAGNQPQHF. The whole variable domain, filled in from reference TRBV28 and TRBJ1-5, reads DVKVTQSSRYLVKRTGEKVFLECVQDMDHENMFWYRQDPGLGLRLIYFSYDVKMKEKGDIPEGYSVSREKKERFSLILESASTNQTSMYLCASNPRQGAGNQPQHFGDGTRLSIL.

Many counts were recorded for this clonotype. The gene calls are TRBV12-3 or TRBV12-4 and TRBJ1-2; D gene ambiguous. Trimming left V 3 bases short and J 4 bases short, with 6 bases between. The CDR3 is 12 residues long. CDR3 nucleotide sequence: TGTGCCAGCAGTTTCGAACTCTATGGCTACACCTTC. Translation: CASSFELYGYTF.

This clonotype was seen ten or more times. The chain combines TRBV5-1 with TRBJ2-2, with 8 bases identical to TRBD2. V shed 3 bases and J 5 bases; nucleotides not matched to a gene: 9. The CDR3 has 16 residues. Germline CDR1 reads SGHRS; CDR2 reads YFSETQ. In nucleotides, the CDR3 is TGCGCCAGCAGCTCCGGGAGGGCCTGGGATACCGGGGAGCTGTTTTTT. This codes for CASSSGRAWDTGELFF. Full variable domain (remainder filled in from reference TRBV5-1 and TRBJ2-2): KAGVTQTPRYLIKTRGQQVTLSCSPISGHRSVSWYQQTPGQGLQFLFEYFSETQRNKGNFPGRFSGRQFSNSRSEMNVSTLELGDSALYLCASSSGRAWDTGELFFGEGSRLTVL.

Ten or more counts support this clonotype. The V and J genes are TRBV28 and TRBJ2-7; 7 bases line up with TRBD1. The V gene end was trimmed by 4 bases and the J gene end by 3 bases; junction bases not matched to a gene: 9. CDR1 is MDHEN, CDR2 SYDVKM, per germline. The CDR3 extends over 15 amino acids. The CDR3 DNA reads TGTGCCAGCAGTTCGCCCACGACAGGGTTCTACGAGCAGTACTTC. This gives the protein CASSSPTTGFYEQYF.

At least ten counts were recorded for this clonotype. The J gene is TRBJ2-5, the V gene TRBV25-1; D assignment may be TRBD1 or TRBD2 (5 bases each). V was trimmed by 8 bases and J by 2 bases, leaving 15 bases between them. Germline values: CDR1 MGHDK, CDR2 SYGVNS. The CDR3 contains 14 residues. CDR3: CASCPRDGQETQYF. CDR3 nucleotide sequence: TGTGCCAGCTGTCCCCGGGACGGACAAGAGACCCAGTACTTC.

The rearrangement uses TRBV18 and TRBJ2-2, with D maybe TRBD2 (5 bases). This CDR3 spans 15 amino acids. Trimming pared 0 bases from V and 3 bases from J, leaving 8 bases between. Germline V gene sequence: CDR1 KGHSH, CDR2 LQKENI. The CDR3 DNA is TGTGCCAGCTCACCACCGGGAGCCTACACCGGGGAGCTGTTTTTT. It translates to CASSPPGAYTGELFF.

This clonotype appeared a few times. This chain connects TRBV3-1 to TRBJ2-7; TRBD1 matches 9 bases. V gave up 4 bases and J gave up 5 bases; unmatched junction bases: 9. CDR1 is LGHDT, CDR2 YNNKEL, per germline (reference sequence). The CDR3 has 15 amino acids. The DNA of the CDR3 is TGTGCCAGCAGCCGAGCCGGGACAGGGCAGGACGAGCAGTACTTC. This codes for CASSRAGTGQDEQYF.

In its sample, this clonotype was seen a few times. At one of its ends the junction is not consistent with the germline gene, which may arise from a read error. The chain carries TRBV20-1 and TRBJ1-1, with D uncertain. There are 13 residues in the CDR3. Germline V CDR1 and CDR2: DFQATT, SNEGSKA (reference sequence). CDR3 sequence reads: CSARQVADTDAFF. The CDR3 coding sequence is TGCAGTGCTAGACAGGTGGCTGACACTGACGCTTTCTTT.

This chain links TRBV12-3 or TRBV12-4 with TRBJ1-2; 10 bases fit TRBD1. J lost 6 bases, V lost 5 bases, and 6 bases had no gene match. The CDR3 length is 14 residues. CDR3 bases: TGTGCCAGCAGTAGGACAGGGGGAGTGGATGGCTACACCTTC. As protein: CASSRTGGVDGYTF.

This clonotype appeared many times. The J gene is TRBJ2-7, the V gene TRBV20-1; D unclear. CDR3 size: 11 residues. V shed 1 base and J shed 8 bases, with 9 bases lying between them. The germline CDR1 and CDR2 sequences are DFQATT and SNEGSKA (reference sequence). CDR3 sequence (DNA): TGCAGTGCTAGAGTAGGAGAAAAGCAGTACTTC. Its translation is CSARVGEKQYF.

This clonotype was counted only a few times. The chain joins TRBV3-1 to TRBJ2-7, with TRBD1 identical over 11 bases. Germline V gene lookup returns CDR1 LGHDT and CDR2 YNNKEL (reference sequence). V trimming: 4 bases; J trimming: 3 bases; junction bases outside the gene matches: 2. The CDR3 is 14 residues long. CDR3 in DNA: TGTGCCAGCAGCCGGACAGGGGGCCACTACGAGCAGTACTTC. Translation: CASSRTGGHYEQYF.

The genes are TRBV20-1 and TRBJ1-2, with D possibly TRBD1 on 5 matching bases. This CDR3 has 14 amino acids. The V end was cut by 5 bases, the J end by 8 bases, with 21 bases between. Germline lookup yields CDR1 DFQATT and CDR2 SNEGSKA (reference sequence). CDR3 in amino acids: CSARRAGRFDGYTF. CDR3 nucleotides: TGCAGTGCTCGAAGGGCAGGGAGGTTTGACGGCTACACCTTC.

This chain joins TRBV6-5 and TRBJ1-5; D is uncertain. The CDR3 runs to 12 residues. Per germline, CDR1 MNHEY and CDR2 SVGAGI. V lost 4 bases and J lost 9, with 10 bases in between. The CDR3: CASSWVRSPQHF. The CDR3 DNA reads TGTGCCAGCAGTTGGGTCAGGTCGCCCCAGCATTTT.

This clonotype was detected only a few times. This rearrangement joins TRBV20-1 to TRBJ2-5; D may correspond to TRBD1 or TRBD2 (5 bases each). CDR3 length: 13 residues. CDR1 and CDR2 (germline): DFQATT, SNEGSKA (reference sequence). V lost 5 bases and J 1 base, leaving 11 bases between the germline ends. The CDR3, as DNA: TGCAGTGCTCCACCGGGACCCCAAGAGACCCAGTACTTC. Its protein is CSAPPGPQETQYF.

This clonotype was seen at least ten times. This chain joins TRBV9 and TRBJ1-5; D is undetermined. V was shortened by 0 bases and J by 0 bases, with 7 bases between the two germline ends. This CDR3 has 15 amino acids. The germline V gene has CDR1 SGDLS and CDR2 YYNGEE. DNA of the CDR3: TGTGCCAGCAGCGTAGAAGCCAGTAGCAATCAGCCCCAGCATTTT. Translating it yields CASSVEASSNQPQHF.

In its sample, this clonotype was seen many times. The V and J genes are TRBV12-3 or TRBV12-4 and TRBJ2-3; 7 nucleotides align to TRBD1. Unmatched junction bases numbered 9, after V lost 3 bases and J lost 3 bases. The CDR3 is made up of 16 amino acids. CDR3 region: CASSLDSTGATDTQYF. The CDR3 nucleotides read TGTGCCAGCAGTTTGGACTCCACAGGGGCTACAGATACGCAGTATTTT.